Listed below are T cell receptor beta chains from one sample, sequenced in a study of T cell responses to AZD1222 COVID-19 vaccine. Data came from immunoSEQ multiplex PCR; TCRdb stores just in-frame clones and leaves some out. This table holds more than 70,000 clones, roughly 88% found once. The sample here was peripheral blood, taken on day 0 of MenACWY control vaccination. Receptors originate from an adult in good health. Both conserved end residues are part of each CDR3. D genes are given only for firm matches. Clone size is not always given. Where it is, it says once, few, many or a class for expanded clones.

abundance: few; j_gene: TRBJ1-1; d_gene: TRBD1; v_gene: TRBV2; CDR3aa: CASGGTGVSEAFF; CDR3nt: TGTGCCAGCGGAGGGACAGGGGTCTCTGAAGCTTTCTTT
abundance: .; j_gene: TRBJ2-7; d_gene: .; v_gene: TRBV4-1; CDR3aa: CASSQESVYEQYF; CDR3nt: TGCGCCAGCAGCCAAGAATCGGTCTACGAGCAGTACTTC
abundance: .; j_gene: TRBJ2-2; d_gene: .; v_gene: TRBV5-1; CDR3aa: CASSPRAVSSNTGELFF; CDR3nt: TGCGCCAGCAGCCCCCGCGCGGTTTCCTCGAACACCGGGGAGCTGTTTTTT
abundance: .; j_gene: TRBJ1-2; d_gene: .; v_gene: TRBV18; CDR3aa: CASSPLGDGTYGYTF; CDR3nt: TGTGCCAGCTCACCACTTGGGGATGGGACCTATGGCTACACCTTC
abundance: .; j_gene: TRBJ2-7; d_gene: .; v_gene: TRBV5-1; CDR3aa: CASSLEGYEQYF; CDR3nt: TGCGCCAGCAGCTTGGAGGGCTACGAGCAGTACTTC
abundance: .; j_gene: TRBJ2-1; d_gene: TRBD2; v_gene: TRBV6-5; CDR3aa: CASSTSSGDYNEQFF; CDR3nt: TGTGCCAGCAGTACCTCTAGCGGGGACTACAATGAGCAGTTCTTC
abundance: once; j_gene: TRBJ1-2; d_gene: .; v_gene: TRBV7-8; CDR3aa: CASSRAPYGYTF; CDR3nt: TGTGCCAGCAGCCGCGCCCCCTATGGCTACACCTTC
abundance: .; j_gene: TRBJ2-3; d_gene: .; v_gene: TRBV12-3/TRBV12-4; CDR3aa: CASSLYLGDTQYF; CDR3nt: TGTGCCAGCAGTTTATATTTGGGGGATACGCAGTATTTT
abundance: .; j_gene: TRBJ1-5; d_gene: .; v_gene: TRBV30; CDR3aa: CAWSVGTNQPQHF; CDR3nt: TGTGCCTGGAGTGTCGGGACCAATCAGCCCCAGCATTTT
abundance: .; j_gene: TRBJ1-2; d_gene: .; v_gene: TRBV2; CDR3aa: CASSPTANYGYTF; CDR3nt: TGTGCCAGCAGCCCGACAGCGAACTATGGCTACACCTTC
abundance: .; j_gene: TRBJ1-5; d_gene: .; v_gene: TRBV27; CDR3aa: CASSPKGRWGPYSNQPQHF; CDR3nt: TGTGCCAGCAGTCCTAAGGGCAGGTGGGGGCCATATAGCAATCAGCCCCAGCATTTT
abundance: .; j_gene: TRBJ1-1; d_gene: TRBD1; v_gene: TRBV2; CDR3aa: CASSKFTGGTEAFF; CDR3nt: TGTGCCAGCAGCAAGTTTACAGGGGGGACTGAAGCTTTCTTT
abundance: .; j_gene: TRBJ2-2; d_gene: .; v_gene: TRBV5-4; CDR3aa: CASSQVPTGNTGELFF; CDR3nt: TGTGCCAGCAGCCAGGTCCCCACGGGGAACACCGGGGAGCTGTTTTTT
abundance: .; j_gene: TRBJ2-2; d_gene: .; v_gene: TRBV5-5; CDR3aa: CASSLLGGAGELFF; CDR3nt: TGTGCCAGCAGCTTGTTAGGGGGGGCCGGGGAGCTGTTTTTT
abundance: .; j_gene: TRBJ2-3; d_gene: .; v_gene: TRBV5-1; CDR3aa: CASSLAPQRGTDTQYF; CDR3nt: TGCGCCAGCAGCTTGGCCCCCCAACGGGGCACAGATACGCAGTATTTT
abundance: few; j_gene: TRBJ2-7; d_gene: TRBD1; v_gene: TRBV27; CDR3aa: CASSFGTAFEQYF; CDR3nt: TGTGCCAGCAGCTTCGGGACAGCCTTCGAGCAGTACTTC
abundance: few; j_gene: TRBJ1-2; d_gene: .; v_gene: TRBV5-4; CDR3aa: CASSGGQHASNYGYTF; CDR3nt: TGTGCCAGCAGCGGGGGTCAGCACGCGTCTAACTATGGCTACACCTTC
abundance: .; j_gene: TRBJ2-3; d_gene: .; v_gene: TRBV21-1; CDR3aa: CASRVAVYQDAQYF; CDR3nt: TGTGCCAGCAGGGTAGCGGTGTACCAGGATGCGCAGTATTTT
abundance: once; j_gene: TRBJ2-2; d_gene: .; v_gene: TRBV3-1/TRBV3-2; CDR3aa: CASSQGAGELFF; CDR3nt: TGTGCCAGCAGCCAAGGCGCCGGGGAGCTGTTTTTT
abundance: .; j_gene: TRBJ1-2; d_gene: TRBD1; v_gene: TRBV6-5; CDR3aa: CASSYSTGGGYGYTF; CDR3nt: TGTGCCAGCAGTTACTCGACAGGGGGTGGCTATGGCTACACCTTC
abundance: .; j_gene: TRBJ1-5; d_gene: .; v_gene: TRBV2; CDR3aa: CASSTAVTEYNQPQHF; CDR3nt: TGTGCCAGCAGTACCGCGGTAACCGAGTACAATCAGCCCCAGCATTTT
abundance: .; j_gene: TRBJ2-6; d_gene: TRBD1; v_gene: TRBV6-4; CDR3aa: CASSATGEHLAGANVLTF; CDR3nt: TGTGCCAGCAGTGCGACAGGGGAACATTTAGCTGGGGCCAACGTCCTGACTTTC
abundance: .; j_gene: TRBJ1-2; d_gene: .; v_gene: TRBV6-5; CDR3aa: CASRPTVEDGYTF; CDR3nt: TGTGCCAGCAGGCCGACGGTTGAGGATGGCTACACCTTC
abundance: .; j_gene: TRBJ2-7; d_gene: .; v_gene: TRBV6-5; CDR3aa: CASSYSITDTSYEQYF; CDR3nt: TGTGCCAGCAGTTACTCGATCACAGACACCTCATACGAGCAGTACTTC
abundance: .; j_gene: TRBJ1-4; d_gene: .; v_gene: TRBV21-1; CDR3aa: CASSKGGPCPANEKLFF; CDR3nt: TGTGCCAGCAGCAAAGGGGGCCCATGCCCGGCTAATGAAAAACTGTTTTTT
abundance: .; j_gene: TRBJ1-1; d_gene: .; v_gene: TRBV10-3; CDR3aa: CAAKPVGDTEAFF; CDR3nt: TGTGCCGCCAAACCCGTTGGGGACACTGAAGCTTTCTTT
abundance: .; j_gene: TRBJ1-2; d_gene: TRBD1; v_gene: TRBV6-1; CDR3aa: CASSEVGQVYGYTF; CDR3nt: TGTGCCAGCAGTGAAGTCGGACAGGTTTATGGCTACACCTTC
abundance: .; j_gene: TRBJ2-7; d_gene: .; v_gene: TRBV18; CDR3aa: CASSPPYAQDEQYF; CDR3nt: TGTGCCAGCTCACCACCGTACGCACAAGATGAGCAGTACTTC
abundance: .; j_gene: TRBJ1-5; d_gene: .; v_gene: TRBV4-1; CDR3aa: CASSERPGQPLNQPQHF; CDR3nt: TGCGCCAGCAGCGAGAGACCTGGACAGCCTCTCAATCAGCCCCAGCATTTT
abundance: once; j_gene: TRBJ1-2; d_gene: .; v_gene: TRBV11-2; CDR3aa: CASSIDPGNGYTF; CDR3nt: TGTGCCAGCAGCATCGATCCGGGGAATGGCTACACCTTC
abundance: .; j_gene: TRBJ1-1; d_gene: .; v_gene: TRBV3-1/TRBV3-2; CDR3aa: CASSQQERGTEAFF; CDR3nt: TGTGCCAGCAGCCAACAGGAACGTGGCACTGAAGCTTTCTTT
abundance: .; j_gene: TRBJ2-5; d_gene: .; v_gene: TRBV30; CDR3aa: CAWSAQGEETQYF; CDR3nt: TGTGCCTGGAGCGCCCAGGGTGAAGAGACCCAGTACTTC
abundance: .; j_gene: TRBJ2-5; d_gene: .; v_gene: TRBV6-6; CDR3aa: CASSYSLRGLETQYF; CDR3nt: TGTGCCAGCAGTTACTCCCTTAGGGGTTTAGAGACCCAGTACTTC
abundance: .; j_gene: TRBJ1-5; d_gene: .; v_gene: TRBV18; CDR3aa: CASSPGEGLQPQHF; CDR3nt: TGTGCCAGCTCACCAGGGGAAGGGCTTCAGCCCCAGCATTTT
abundance: .; j_gene: TRBJ1-4; d_gene: .; v_gene: TRBV5-1; CDR3aa: CASSFSGGRDEKLFF; CDR3nt: TGCGCCAGCAGCTTTTCCGGGGGGCGGGATGAAAAACTGTTTTTT
abundance: .; j_gene: TRBJ2-7; d_gene: .; v_gene: TRBV5-1; CDR3aa: CASSLSGRVTYEQYF; CDR3nt: TGCGCCAGCAGCTTGAGTGGCAGGGTCACCTACGAGCAGTACTTC
abundance: .; j_gene: TRBJ2-2; d_gene: .; v_gene: TRBV5-5; CDR3aa: CASSLPRDTGELFF; CDR3nt: TGTGCCAGCAGCTTGCCCAGGGACACCGGGGAGCTGTTTTTT
abundance: .; j_gene: TRBJ2-5; d_gene: .; v_gene: TRBV2; CDR3aa: CASSGGGLKTQYF; CDR3nt: TGTGCCAGCAGTGGCGGGGGCCTGAAGACCCAGTACTTC